This T cell receptor beta chain was observed in a study of PD-L1 blockade in urothelial cancer. Whole-study context: Patients commenced atezolizumab in the mid-2010s, and it was given at 1,200 mg intravenously every 3 weeks. Patients' histories included 0 to 3 prior chemotherapy regimens.

Generated by immunoSEQ multiplex PCR, the TCRdb table keeps only in-frame clones and is missing some. Among about 55,000 clones, around 84% were seen once, and the ten largest hold over 1%. Germline values: CDR1 WNHNN, CDR2 SYGVQD (reference sequence). With V trimmed by 4 bases and J by 3 bases, 2 bases remained unmatched. This CDR3 region has 15 residues. The time point here: pretreatment peripheral blood. Between 1 and 8 samples, pretreatment and on-treatment, were given by each patient. Here the sequenced sample was PBMCs, taken around atezolizumab (anti-PD-L1) treatment. This clonotype was sampled from a man in his fifties or sixties with urothelial cancer. This sequence joins TRBV10-1 and TRBJ2-3; 12 nucleotides agree with TRBD2. The CDR3 region is CASSGLAGGTDTQYF. The CDR3 nucleotides are TGCGCCAGCAGTGGGCTAGCGGGAGGGACAGATACGCAGTATTTT.